The present TCR beta chain was sequenced within a study of T cell responses to AZD1222 COVID-19 vaccine. Study observations and caveats: Increases in Spike-specific TCR breadth and depth were seen after two AZD1222 doses.

A note on this clone: What it recognizes is unknown.

Sequencing was performed with immunoSEQ multiplex PCR; in TCRdb, only in-frame clones are kept and a portion is missing. The table has over 120,000 clones, 90% to 95% seen once; the top ten hold 12%. There are 13 residues in the CDR3. V lost 2 bases and J lost 2, with 6 bases in between. Germline loops: CDR1 MDHEN, CDR2 SYDVKM. The sequencing used peripheral blood, collected after recovery from COVID-19. The source is an adult who had recovered from COVID-19. The gene calls are TRBV28 and TRBJ1-2; D call uncertain. This CDR3 reads CASSLGGNYGYTF. The CDR3 DNA follows: TGTGCCAGCAGTTTAGGAGGGAACTATGGCTACACCTTC.